Following are 21 T cell receptor beta chains from one sample sequenced in a study of OX40 agonist ivuxolimab in advanced cancers. Produced via immunoSEQ multiplex PCR; TCRdb's table is partial and in-frame only. Seen here are some 81,000 clones, more than 70% observed once, and the top ten hold roughly 0.76%. The sequencing here drew on CD4+ or CD8+ T cells sorted from blood, taken in a trial of the OX40 agonist ivuxolimab. The receptor source for this set is an adult with an advanced solid tumor such as melanoma, head and neck, liver or kidney cancer.

This chain links TRBV7-9 with TRBJ1-2; tentative D call: TRBD1 (6 bases). The CDR3 has 12 residues. The V gene's germline CDR1 is SEHNR and CDR2 FQNEAQ (reference sequence). Trimming left V 5 bases short and J 7 bases short, with 11 bases between. The CDR3 spells CASSPGAFGYTF. CDR3 coding DNA: TGTGCCAGCAGCCCGGGGGCCTTTGGCTACACCTTC.

This rearrangement joins TRBV10-3 to TRBJ2-5; tentatively, D is TRBD1 (6 bases). Looked up from germline, CDR1 is ENHRY and CDR2 is SYGVKD. The CDR3 spans 13 residues. V lost 6 bases, J lost 5 bases, and 13 bases lay in between. The CDR3 DNA follows: TGTGCCATCAGCCGACAGGATTGGGAGACCCAGTACTTC. Translation: CAISRQDWETQYF.

The V gene is TRBV12-5, the J gene TRBJ2-5; D is undetermined. This CDR3 region has 13 residues. Germline lookup yields CDR1 LGHNT and CDR2 FRNRAP. V lost 6 bases, J lost 0 bases, and 8 bases lay in between. The CDR3: CASGSGHQETQYF. DNA for the CDR3: TGTGCTAGTGGCTCGGGTCACCAAGAGACCCAGTACTTC.

The rearrangement uses TRBV2 and TRBJ2-7; D possibly corresponds to TRBD1 (6 bases). V was trimmed by 8 bases and J by 6 bases, leaving 14 bases between them. Germline loops: CDR1 SNHLY, CDR2 FYNNEI. This CDR3 has 12 residues. CDR3 in DNA: TGTGCCAGCGAGGGCAGGGGAAGCGAGCAGTACTTC. Translated, it gives CASEGRGSEQYF. The full variable domain, its missing parts supplied by reference TRBV2 and TRBJ2-7, is EPEVTQTPSHQVTQMGQEVILRCVPISNHLYFYWYRQILGQKVEFLVSFYNNEISEKSEIFDDQFSVERPDGSNFTLKIRSTKLEDSAMYFCASEGRGSEQYFGPGTRLTVT.

The chain combines TRBV11-2 with TRBJ2-7; unclear D gene. V gave up 1 base and J gave up 2 bases, with 12 bases separating them. CDR1 is SGHAT and CDR2 is FQNNGV in the germline V gene. This CDR3 comprises 15 residues. CDR3 region: CASSLVGSQAYEQYF. The CDR3, as DNA: TGTGCCAGCAGCTTAGTCGGTAGCCAGGCCTACGAGCAGTACTTC.

This clone was seen more than once but under ten times. This chain connects TRBV7-9 to TRBJ1-5; a weak D match, TRBD1 (5 bases). The length of the CDR3 is 14 residues. Germline V gene data show CDR1 as SEHNR and CDR2 as FQNEAQ (reference sequence). V lost 5 bases and J lost 4, with 12 bases in between. The CDR3 sequence: CASSRGGSNQPQHF. The CDR3 DNA sequence: TGTGCCAGCAGCCGCGGGGGGTCAAATCAGCCCCAGCATTTT.

V and J are TRBV4-2 and TRBJ2-1; 7 bases align to TRBD1. V lost 0 bases and J lost 10; bases outside the gene matches: 3. This CDR3 is built from 13 residues. The germline V gene has CDR1 LGHNA and CDR2 YNFKEQ. Here the CDR3 DNA reads TGTGCCAGCAGCCAAGATGGGGACAGCGAGCAGTTCTTC. It is translated as CASSQDGDSEQFF.

The CDR3: CASSLSGGETQYF. The CDR3 DNA reads TGTGCCAGCAGCCTTAGCGGGGGAGAGACCCAGTACTTC. The chain combines TRBV7-2 with TRBJ2-5; 9 bases fit TRBD2. CDR1 and CDR2 (germline): SGHTA, FQGNSA. There are 13 residues in the CDR3. Trimming at V came to 5 bases and at J to 4 bases, leaving 2 bases not matched to a gene.

The chain links TRBV9 to TRBJ2-7; 12 nucleotides align to TRBD1. CDR3 size: 15 residues. The V gene's germline CDR1 is SGDLS and CDR2 YYNGEE. Germline trimming cut 3 bases from V and 3 bases from J; bases unmatched to any gene: 4. CDR3 sequence (DNA): TGTGCCAGCAGCGGCGGGACAGGGGGCTACTACGAGCAGTACTTC. Protein: CASSGGTGGYYEQYF.

This clone came up a few times. This chain links TRBV7-2 with TRBJ2-2, with 10 bases that match TRBD2. The CDR3 covers 17 residues. Germline loops: CDR1 SGHTA, CDR2 FQGNSA. V shed 4 bases and J 4 bases; nucleotides not matched to a gene: 9. CDR3 bases: TGTGCCAGCAGCTACCCTGGCGGGACTAGCGTCACCGGGGAGCTGTTTTTT. It encodes CASSYPGGTSVTGELFF.

The gene calls are TRBV13 and TRBJ2-5, with TRBD2 matching over 12 bases. The trim removed 4 bases at V and 4 bases at J, leaving 7 bases unmatched. CDR1 PRHDT and CDR2 FYEKMQ come from the germline V gene (reference sequence). This CDR3 spans 16 amino acids. The CDR3: CASSWTSGAPRETQYF. DNA for the CDR3: TGTGCCAGCAGCTGGACTAGCGGGGCCCCCAGAGAGACCCAGTACTTC.

This clone turned up a few times. This chain joins TRBV6-5 and TRBJ1-1; TRBD1 is a possible D gene (5 bases). Germline V gene data show CDR1 as MNHEY and CDR2 as SVGAGI. V gave up 0 bases and J gave up 3 bases, with 11 bases separating them. This CDR3 spans 15 amino acids. CDR3 in DNA: TGTGCCAGCAGTTACTCGACGCAAGGGGACACTGAAGCTTTCTTT. It codes for CASSYSTQGDTEAFF.

The gene calls are TRBV14 and TRBJ2-2, with D maybe TRBD2 (5 bases). This CDR3 has 18 residues. Trimming left V 3 bases short and J 1 base short, with 18 bases between. CDR1 and CDR2 from the germline V gene are SGHDN and FVKESK. CDR3 in DNA: TGTGCCAGCAGCCACCCAGCGCGTGGGAGTTGGAACACCGGGGAGCTGTTTTTT. Protein product: CASSHPARGSWNTGELFF.

The chain couples TRBV28 to TRBJ1-2; 8 bases are shared with TRBD1. Germline V gene data show CDR1 as MDHEN and CDR2 as SYDVKM. Unmatched junction bases numbered 6, after V lost 5 bases and J lost 4 bases. The CDR3 is 14 amino acids. The CDR3 is CASSRAGGTYGYTF. CDR3 in DNA: TGTGCCAGCAGTCGTGCAGGGGGCACCTATGGCTACACCTTC.

This rearrangement joins TRBV7-2 to TRBJ2-1, with 7 positions matching TRBD2. Germline V lookup: CDR1 SGHTA, CDR2 FQGNSA. This CDR3 contains 14 residues. V gave up 0 bases and J gave up 13 bases; unmatched junction bases: 9. In DNA form, the CDR3 reads TGTGCCAGCAGCTTAGCGGTGTGGGGGGGGAACCAGTTCTTC. Its translation is CASSLAVWGGNQFF.

The rearrangement uses TRBV6-5 and TRBJ1-5; possible D gene TRBD1, 6 bases. Per germline, CDR1 MNHEY and CDR2 SVGAGI. The CDR3 sequence is 15 residues long. V lost 0 bases and J lost 6, with 12 bases in between. The CDR3 loop is CASSYSWGHSQPQHF. In DNA, the CDR3 is TGTGCCAGCAGTTACTCATGGGGGCATAGTCAGCCCCAGCATTTT.

J is TRBJ2-5 and V is TRBV18; the D is unclear. The J call may be incorrect, as the DNA end agrees better with TRBJ2-7. The CDR3 spans 14 residues. CDR1 and CDR2 (germline): KGHSH, LQKENI. The CDR3 region is CASSPPGSSYEQYF. CDR3 coding DNA: TGTGCCAGCTCACCACCGGGTAGCTCCTACGAGCAGTACTTC.

This chain links TRBV4-3 with TRBJ2-7; D is possibly TRBD1 (6 bases). The V end was cut by 3 bases, the J end by 3 bases, with 12 bases between. This CDR3 has 14 amino acids. The germline V gene encodes CDR1 LGHNA and CDR2 YSLEER. DNA of the CDR3: TGCGCCAGCAGCCATATGGGACAAGGCTACGAGCAGTACTTC. Amino acid sequence: CASSHMGQGYEQYF.

CDR3 in amino acids: CASSFDRLNTGELFF. CDR3 coding DNA: TGTGCCAGCAGCTTCGACAGGCTGAACACCGGGGAGCTGTTTTTT. The V gene is TRBV7-2, the J gene TRBJ2-2, with D possibly matching TRBD1 (6 bases). The CDR3 totals 15 residues. Between the trimmed V and J ends, which lost 3 bases and 1 base, there was a span of 9 bases. Germline CDR1 is SGHTA and CDR2 is FQGNSA. Drawing the rest from reference TRBV7-2 and TRBJ2-2, the complete variable domain is GAGVSQSPSNKVTEKGKDVELRCDPISGHTALYWYRQSLGQGLEFLIYFQGNSAPDKSGLPSDRFSAERTGGSVSTLTIQRTQQEDSAVYLCASSFDRLNTGELFFGEGSRLTVL.

The genes are TRBV5-6 and TRBJ1-2, with D possibly matching TRBD1 (6 bases). V dropped 5 bases and J dropped 7 bases, with 15 bases sitting between them. CDR3 size: 13 residues. CDR1 and CDR2 (germline): SGHDT, YYEEEE. CDR3 in amino acids: CASRSTGLGGYTF. The CDR3 bases are TGTGCCAGCAGGTCGACAGGTCTTGGTGGCTACACCTTC.

This rearrangement joins TRBV27 to TRBJ2-7; 9 bases fit TRBD1. Germline V gives CDR1 MNHEY, CDR2 SMNVEV (reference sequence). V dropped 4 bases and J dropped 7; count of bases not matched to a gene: 8. The CDR3 contains 14 residues. CDR3 residues: CASSYDRGGREQYF. As DNA, the CDR3 is TGTGCCAGCAGTTACGACAGGGGGGGACGTGAGCAGTACTTC.